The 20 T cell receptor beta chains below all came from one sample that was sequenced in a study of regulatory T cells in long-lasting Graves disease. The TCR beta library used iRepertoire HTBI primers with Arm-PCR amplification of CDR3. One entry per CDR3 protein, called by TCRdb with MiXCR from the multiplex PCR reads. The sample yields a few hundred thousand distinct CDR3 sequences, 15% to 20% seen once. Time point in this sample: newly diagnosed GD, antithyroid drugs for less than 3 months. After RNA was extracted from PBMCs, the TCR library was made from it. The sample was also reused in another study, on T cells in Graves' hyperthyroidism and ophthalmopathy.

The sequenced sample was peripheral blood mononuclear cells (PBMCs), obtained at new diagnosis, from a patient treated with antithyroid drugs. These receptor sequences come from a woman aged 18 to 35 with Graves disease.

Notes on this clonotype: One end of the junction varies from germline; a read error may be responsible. The CDR3: CASSQEGAGGPVGQLFF. The CDR3 nucleotides are TGTGCCAGCAGCCAAGAGGGGGCGGGGGGGCCGGTCGGGCAGCTGTTTTTT. J is TRBJ2-2 and V is TRBV4-2; 9 bases agree with TRBD2. Germline CDR1 reads LGHNA; CDR2 reads YNFKEQ. This CDR3 has 17 amino acids.

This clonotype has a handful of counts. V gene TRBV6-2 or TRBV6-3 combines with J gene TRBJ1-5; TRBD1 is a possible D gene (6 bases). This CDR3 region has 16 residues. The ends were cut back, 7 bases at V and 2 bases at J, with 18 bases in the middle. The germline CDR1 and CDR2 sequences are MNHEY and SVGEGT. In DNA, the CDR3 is TGTGCCAGCACCCCAAGCCAGGGGTCGGGCAATCAGCCCCAGCATTTT. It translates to CASTPSQGSGNQPQHF.

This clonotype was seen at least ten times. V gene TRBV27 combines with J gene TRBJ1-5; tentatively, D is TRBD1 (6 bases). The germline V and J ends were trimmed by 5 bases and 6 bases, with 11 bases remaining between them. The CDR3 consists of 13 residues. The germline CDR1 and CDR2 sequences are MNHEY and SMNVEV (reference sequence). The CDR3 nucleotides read TGTGCCAGCAGTGTACAGGGACCTCAGCCCCAGCATTTT. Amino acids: CASSVQGPQPQHF.

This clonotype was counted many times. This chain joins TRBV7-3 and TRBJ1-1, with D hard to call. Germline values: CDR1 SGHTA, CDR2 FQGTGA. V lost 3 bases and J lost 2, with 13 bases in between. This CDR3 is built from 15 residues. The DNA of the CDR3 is TGTGCCAGCAGCTTGCGACCCACGGGTAACACTGAAGCTTTCTTT. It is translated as CASSLRPTGNTEAFF.

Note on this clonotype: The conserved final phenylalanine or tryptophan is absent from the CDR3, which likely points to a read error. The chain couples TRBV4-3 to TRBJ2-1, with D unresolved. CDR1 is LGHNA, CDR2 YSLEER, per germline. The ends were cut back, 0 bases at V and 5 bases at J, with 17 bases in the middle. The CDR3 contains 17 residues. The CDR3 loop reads CASSQESVTGGHNEQFV. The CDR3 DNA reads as TGCGCCAGCAGCCAAGAAAGTGTCACTGGCGGACACAATGAGCAGTTCGTC.

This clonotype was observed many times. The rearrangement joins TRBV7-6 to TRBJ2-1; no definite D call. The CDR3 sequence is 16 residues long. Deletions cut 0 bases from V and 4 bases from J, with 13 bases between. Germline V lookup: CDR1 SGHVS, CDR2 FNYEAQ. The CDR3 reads CASSLASESPYNEQFF. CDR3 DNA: TGTGCCAGCAGCTTAGCGAGCGAGTCCCCTTACAATGAGCAGTTCTTC.

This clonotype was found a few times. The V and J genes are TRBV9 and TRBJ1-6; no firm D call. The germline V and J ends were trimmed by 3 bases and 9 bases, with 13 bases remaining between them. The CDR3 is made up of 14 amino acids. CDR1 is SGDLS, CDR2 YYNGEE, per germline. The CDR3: CASSASSQSSPLHF. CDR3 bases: TGTGCCAGCAGCGCGAGTTCTCAGAGTTCACCCCTCCACTTT. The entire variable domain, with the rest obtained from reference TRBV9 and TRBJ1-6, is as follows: DSGVTQTPKHLITATGQRVTLRCSPRSGDLSVYWYQQSLDQGLQFLIQYYNGEERAKGNILERFSAQQFPDLHSELNLSSLELGDSALYFCASSASSQSSPLHFGNGTRLTVT.

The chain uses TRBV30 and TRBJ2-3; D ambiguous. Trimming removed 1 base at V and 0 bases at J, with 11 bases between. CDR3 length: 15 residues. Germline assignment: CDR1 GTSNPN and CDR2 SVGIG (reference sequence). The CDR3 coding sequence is TGTGCCTGGAGTGGGCGGACGTCTAGCACAGATACGCAGTATTTT. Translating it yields CAWSGRTSSTDTQYF.

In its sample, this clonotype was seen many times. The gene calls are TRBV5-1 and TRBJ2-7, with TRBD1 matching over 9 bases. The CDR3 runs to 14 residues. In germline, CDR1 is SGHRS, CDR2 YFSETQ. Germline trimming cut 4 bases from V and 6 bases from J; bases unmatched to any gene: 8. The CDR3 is CASSQMTGGGEQYF. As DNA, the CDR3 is TGCGCCAGCAGCCAGATGACAGGGGGAGGCGAGCAGTACTTC. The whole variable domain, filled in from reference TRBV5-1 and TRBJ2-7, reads KAGVTQTPRYLIKTRGQQVTLSCSPISGHRSVSWYQQTPGQGLQFLFEYFSETQRNKGNFPGRFSGRQFSNSRSEMNVSTLELGDSALYLCASSQMTGGGEQYFGPGTRLTVT.

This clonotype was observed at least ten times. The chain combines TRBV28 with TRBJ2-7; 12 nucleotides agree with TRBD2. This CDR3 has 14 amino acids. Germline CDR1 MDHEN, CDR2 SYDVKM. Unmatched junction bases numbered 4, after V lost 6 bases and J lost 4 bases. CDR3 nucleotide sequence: TGTGCCAGCAGAGTTGGGACTAGCGGGTACGAGCAGTACTTC. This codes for CASRVGTSGYEQYF.

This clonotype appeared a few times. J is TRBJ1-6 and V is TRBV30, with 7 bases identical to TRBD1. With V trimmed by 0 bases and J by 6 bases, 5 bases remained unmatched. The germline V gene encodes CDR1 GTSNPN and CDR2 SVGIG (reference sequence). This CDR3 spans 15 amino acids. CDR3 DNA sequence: TGTGCCTGGAGTGTACAGGGGACAGTTAATTCACCCCTCCACTTT. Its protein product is CAWSVQGTVNSPLHF. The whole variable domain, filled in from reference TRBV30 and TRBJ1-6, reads SQTIHQWPATLVQPVGSPLSLECTVEGTSNPNLYWYRQAAGRGLQLLFYSVGIGQISSEVPQNLSASRPQDRQFILSSKKLLLSDSGFYLCAWSVQGTVNSPLHFGNGTRLTVT.

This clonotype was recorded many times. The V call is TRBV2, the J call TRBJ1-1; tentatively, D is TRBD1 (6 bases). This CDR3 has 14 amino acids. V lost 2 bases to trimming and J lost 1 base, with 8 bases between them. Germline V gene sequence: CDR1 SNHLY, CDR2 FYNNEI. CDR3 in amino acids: CASSEWTANTEAFF. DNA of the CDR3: TGTGCCAGCAGTGAATGGACAGCGAACACTGAAGCTTTCTTT. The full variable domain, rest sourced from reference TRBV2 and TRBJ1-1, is EPEVTQTPSHQVTQMGQEVILRCVPISNHLYFYWYRQILGQKVEFLVSFYNNEISEKSEIFDDQFSVERPDGSNFTLKIRSTKLEDSAMYFCASSEWTANTEAFFGQGTRLTVV.

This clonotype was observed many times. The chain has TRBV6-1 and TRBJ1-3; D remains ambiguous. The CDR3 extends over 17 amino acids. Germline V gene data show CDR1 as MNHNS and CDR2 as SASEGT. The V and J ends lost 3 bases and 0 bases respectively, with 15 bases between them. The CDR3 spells CASSEFFEEHSGNTIYF. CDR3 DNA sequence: TGTGCCAGCAGTGAGTTCTTCGAGGAACACTCTGGAAACACCATATATTTT.

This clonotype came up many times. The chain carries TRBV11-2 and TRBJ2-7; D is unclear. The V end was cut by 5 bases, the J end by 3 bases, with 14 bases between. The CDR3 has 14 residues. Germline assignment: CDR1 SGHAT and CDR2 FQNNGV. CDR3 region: CASSALDRYYEQYF. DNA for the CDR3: TGTGCCAGCAGCGCGTTAGACCGGTACTACGAGCAGTACTTC.

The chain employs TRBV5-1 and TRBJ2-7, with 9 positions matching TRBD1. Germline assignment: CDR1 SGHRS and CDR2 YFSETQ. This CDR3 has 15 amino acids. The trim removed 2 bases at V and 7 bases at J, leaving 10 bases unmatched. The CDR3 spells CASSLPGQGSGEQYF. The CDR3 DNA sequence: TGCGCCAGCAGCTTACCCGGACAGGGGTCCGGGGAGCAGTACTTC.

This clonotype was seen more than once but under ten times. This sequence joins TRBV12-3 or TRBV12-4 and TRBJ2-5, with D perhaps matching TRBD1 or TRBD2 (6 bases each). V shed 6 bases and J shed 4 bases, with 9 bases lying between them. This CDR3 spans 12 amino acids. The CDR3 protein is CASRGGLETQYF. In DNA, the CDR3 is TGTGCCAGCAGGGGGGGCTTAGAGACCCAGTACTTC.

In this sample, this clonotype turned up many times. This CDR3 is CASSYEAYNEQFF. The CDR3 bases are TGTGCCAGCAGTTACGAGGCTTACAATGAGCAGTTCTTC. V usage is TRBV6-2 or TRBV6-3 and J usage is TRBJ2-1; no definite D call. The CDR3 totals 13 residues. Germline V CDR1 and CDR2: MNHEY, SVGEGT. V lost 2 bases and J 4 bases, leaving 6 bases between the germline ends.

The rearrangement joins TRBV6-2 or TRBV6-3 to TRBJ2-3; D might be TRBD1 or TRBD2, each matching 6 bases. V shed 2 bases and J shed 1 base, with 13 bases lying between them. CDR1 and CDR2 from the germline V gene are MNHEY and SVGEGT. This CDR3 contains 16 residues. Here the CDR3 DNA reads TGTGCCAGCAGTTACGACACAGGGACTGGCACAGATACGCAGTATTTT. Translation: CASSYDTGTGTDTQYF.

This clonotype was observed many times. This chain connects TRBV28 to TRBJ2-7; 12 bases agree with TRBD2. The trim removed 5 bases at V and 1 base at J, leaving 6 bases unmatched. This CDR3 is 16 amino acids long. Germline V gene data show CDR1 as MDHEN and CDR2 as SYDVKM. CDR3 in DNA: TGTGCCAGCAGTGCGACTAGCGGGGGCGCTTCCTACGAGCAGTACTTC. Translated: CASSATSGGASYEQYF.

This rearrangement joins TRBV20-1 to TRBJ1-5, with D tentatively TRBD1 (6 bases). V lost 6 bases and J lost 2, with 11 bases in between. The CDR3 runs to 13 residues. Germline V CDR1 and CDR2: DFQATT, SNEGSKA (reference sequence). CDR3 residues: CSAQGLRNQPQHF. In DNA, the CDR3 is TGCAGTGCCCAGGGGCTGCGCAATCAGCCCCAGCATTTT.